This passage covers 23 T cell receptor beta chains from one sample sequenced in a study of siplizumab effects on memory and regulatory T cells. The protocol was immunoSEQ multiplex PCR, while the TCRdb copy is restricted to in-frame clones and leaves out a portion. The sample lists about 110,000 clones, approximately 90% occurring once. Source material: Tregs sorted from blood. These receptors originate from a human donor in good health.

The chain has TRBV7-2 and TRBJ2-3; the match to TRBD1 covers 10 bases. Per germline, CDR1 SGHTA and CDR2 FQGNSA. J was trimmed by 6 bases and V by 4 bases; bases with no gene match: 1. The CDR3 consists of 13 residues. The CDR3 nucleotides read TGTGCCAGCAGCTGGGACAGGGGCGATACGCAGTATTTT. Its protein product is CASSWDRGDTQYF.

The rearrangement joins TRBV25-1 to TRBJ2-7; a weak D match, TRBD2 (6 bases). CDR1 and CDR2 (germline): MGHDK, SYGVNS. The CDR3 totals 13 residues. With 6 bases removed from V and 5 bases from J, the gap between germline ends came to 14 bases. CDR3 coding DNA: TGTGCCAGCAGCCGACTAGAGGCCCACGAGCAGTACTTC. Translated: CASSRLEAHEQYF.

The chain carries TRBV5-4 and TRBJ2-7; D remains ambiguous. Per the germline V gene, CDR1 is SGHNT and CDR2 is YYREEE (reference sequence). The ends were cut back, 2 bases at V and 8 bases at J, with 14 bases in the middle. The CDR3 covers 13 residues. CDR3 sequence (DNA): TGTGCCAGCAGCTTTCAAACCTCGGAACAGCAGTACTTC. It translates to CASSFQTSEQQYF.

The chain is built from TRBV19 and TRBJ1-1, with 7 positions matching TRBD1. The CDR3 extends over 13 amino acids. Germline values: CDR1 LNHDA, CDR2 SQIVND (reference sequence). The ends lost 9 bases at V and 1 base at J; junction bases unmatched: 5. In DNA, the CDR3 is TGTGCCAGCCTTTACAGGGGGAACACTGAAGCTTTCTTT. As protein: CASLYRGNTEAFF.

The V gene is TRBV20-1, the J gene TRBJ2-1, with 7 bases lining up with TRBD1. V shed 8 bases, J shed 6 bases, and the junction held 1 base outside the gene matches. CDR3 length equals 10 residues. Germline V gives CDR1 DFQATT, CDR2 SNEGSKA (reference sequence). CDR3 bases: TGCAGTACAGGGGTCAATGAGCAGTTCTTC. It is translated as CSTGVNEQFF.

The chain carries TRBV27 and TRBJ2-7, with D possibly TRBD1 on 5 matching bases. Germline CDR1 MNHEY, CDR2 SMNVEV (reference sequence). The CDR3 length is 14 residues. V lost 1 base, J lost 1 base, and 8 bases lay in between. As DNA, the CDR3 is TGTGCCAGCAGTTTATTCGCAGGGTCCTACGAGCAGTACTTC. Translation: CASSLFAGSYEQYF.

This chain uses TRBV7-9 with TRBJ1-3, with TRBD1 matching 9 bases. The CDR3 sequence is 14 residues long. From germline, CDR1 is SEHNR and CDR2 FQNEAQ (reference sequence). V shed 5 bases, J shed 2 bases, and the junction held 1 base outside the gene matches. CDR3 protein: CASSRQGAGNTIYF. For the CDR3, the DNA is TGTGCCAGCAGCCGACAGGGGGCTGGAAACACCATATATTTT.

V usage is TRBV6-5 and J usage is TRBJ1-2; D is undetermined. CDR3 length: 14 residues. Germline-derived CDR1 and CDR2 are MNHEY and SVGAGI. V lost 0 bases and J 8 bases, leaving 13 bases between the germline ends. CDR3 nucleotide sequence: TGTGCCAGCAGTTACTCGACTGGGCAGACCGGCTACACCTTC. This gives the protein CASSYSTGQTGYTF.

This chain connects TRBV29-1 to TRBJ2-1, with D perhaps TRBD1 (5 bases). The V gene's germline CDR1 is SQVTM and CDR2 ANQGSEA. With 3 bases removed from V and 7 bases from J, the gap between germline ends came to 7 bases. The CDR3 is made up of 11 amino acids. DNA for the CDR3: TGCAGCGTTGACAGGGATAATGAGCAGTTCTTC. It encodes CSVDRDNEQFF.

The chain carries TRBV5-1 and TRBJ1-2, with unresolved D. The germline V and J ends were trimmed by 0 bases and 1 base, with 7 bases remaining between them. In germline, CDR1 is SGHRS, CDR2 YFSETQ. The CDR3 is 14 amino acids. The CDR3 here is CASSLVPGNYGYTF. The CDR3 DNA is TGCGCCAGCAGCTTGGTTCCGGGTAACTATGGCTACACCTTC. The full variable domain, its missing parts supplied by reference TRBV5-1 and TRBJ1-2, is KAGVTQTPRYLIKTRGQQVTLSCSPISGHRSVSWYQQTPGQGLQFLFEYFSETQRNKGNFPGRFSGRQFSNSRSEMNVSTLELGDSALYLCASSLVPGNYGYTFGSGTRLTVV.

The rearrangement uses TRBV7-9 and TRBJ1-3, with D unresolved. CDR3 size: 16 residues. Germline lookup yields CDR1 SEHNR and CDR2 FQNEAQ (reference sequence). The V end lost 5 bases, the J end lost 0 bases, and 14 bases lay between the germline ends. The CDR3, as DNA: TGTGCCAGCAGCCGTTTTACTCCGATCTCTGGAAACACCATATATTTT. Amino acid sequence: CASSRFTPISGNTIYF.

The chain joins TRBV21-1 to TRBJ1-5; TRBD1 is the table's D call, not checked against the DNA. TRBV21-1 is noted as a pseudogene. The CDR3 sequence is 16 residues long. The CDR3 DNA reads as TGTGCCAGCTGCACGAGGGACAGGGTTAGCAATCAGCCCCAGCATTTT. Protein: CASCTRDRVSNQPQHF.

This sequence joins TRBV11-2 and TRBJ2-1; D remains unclear. The CDR3 contains 15 residues. Germline V gene data show CDR1 as SGHAT and CDR2 as FQNNGV. The V and J ends lost 3 bases and 4 bases respectively, with 13 bases between them. CDR3 coding DNA: TGTGCCAGCAGCTTCTCCAGCCCCGAGTACAATGAGCAGTTCTTC. Translating gives CASSFSSPEYNEQFF.

The chain employs TRBV5-6 and TRBJ1-1, with TRBD1 matching 7 bases. Germline V gene sequence: CDR1 SGHDT, CDR2 YYEEEE. Trimming took 5 bases from V and 8 from J; bases not matched to a gene: 6. There are 12 residues in the CDR3. The CDR3 here is CASSWDRLEAFF. CDR3 nucleotide sequence: TGTGCCAGCAGTTGGGACAGACTAGAAGCTTTCTTT.

The V call is TRBV5-1, the J call TRBJ2-3; either TRBD1 or TRBD2 may fit D (6 bases each). This CDR3 has 17 amino acids. CDR1 and CDR2 from the germline V gene are SGHRS and YFSETQ. V shed 4 bases and J shed 3 bases, with 21 bases lying between them. DNA for the CDR3: TGCGCCAGCAGCCGGACAGTCGGGACCCGGGGGACAGATACGCAGTATTTT. Amino acid sequence: CASSRTVGTRGTDTQYF.

This sequence joins TRBV6-5 and TRBJ2-7; tentative D call: TRBD1 (5 bases). The germline gives CDR1 MNHEY, CDR2 SVGAGI. The germline V and J ends were trimmed by 2 bases and 5 bases, with 16 bases remaining between them. This CDR3 has 15 residues. The chain's CDR3 is CASSYGWEGVNEQYF. CDR3 coding DNA: TGTGCCAGCAGTTACGGGTGGGAAGGGGTAAACGAGCAGTACTTC.

The rearrangement joins TRBV6-5 to TRBJ1-2, with TRBD1 identical over 9 bases. The J segment lost 8 bases and the V segment lost 2 bases, leaving 6 bases of the junction unmatched. This CDR3 has 14 residues. Germline values: CDR1 MNHEY, CDR2 SVGAGI. This CDR3 is CASSYVGQGTGYTF. The CDR3 DNA follows: TGTGCCAGCAGTTACGTGGGACAGGGTACGGGCTACACCTTC.

The chain uses TRBV7-2 and TRBJ1-6; possibly TRBD1 for D (6 bases). Trimming left V 5 bases short and J 5 bases short, with 13 bases between. The CDR3 extends over 15 amino acids. CDR1 and CDR2 from the germline V gene are SGHTA and FQGNSA. The DNA for the CDR3 is TGTGCCAGCAGCACCAGGACAGCTAATAATTCACCCCTCCACTTT. Amino acid sequence: CASSTRTANNSPLHF.

This sequence joins TRBV29-1 and TRBJ2-5, with a weak D call TRBD1 (6 bases). The CDR3 consists of 19 residues. CDR1 and CDR2 (germline): SQVTM, ANQGSEA. V lost 3 bases and J lost 4, with 30 bases in between. CDR3 coding DNA: TGCAGCGTTGAGGGGAAAGGGCCGCGCATCGACAGGAGAGGAGAGACCCAGTACTTC. Protein: CSVEGKGPRIDRRGETQYF.

The V call is TRBV11-2, the J call TRBJ2-1; D not certain. V was shortened by 1 base and J by 8 bases, with 12 bases between the two germline ends. Germline CDR1 reads SGHAT; CDR2 reads FQNNGV. CDR3 length: 14 amino acids. CDR3 in DNA: TGTGCCAGCAGCTTAGGGGGATTGGTTTATGAGCAGTTCTTC. It codes for CASSLGGLVYEQFF.

The chain uses TRBV7-2 and TRBJ2-5; D not resolved. Per the germline V gene, CDR1 is SGHTA and CDR2 is FQGNSA. The CDR3 has 12 residues. V was pared by 5 bases and J by 4 bases, with 8 bases between. The DNA of the CDR3 is TGTGCCAGCAGCCGATTTCGAGAGACCCAGTACTTC. Translating it yields CASSRFRETQYF.

CDR3 sequence (DNA): TGTGCCAGCAGCTCGGGCAGATTTAGCAATCAGCCCCAGCATTTT. It specifies CASSSGRFSNQPQHF. V usage is TRBV11-2 and J usage is TRBJ1-5; D gene uncertain. Trimming shortened V by 4 bases and J by 0 bases, and 10 bases separated the two germline ends. The CDR3 is made up of 15 amino acids. The germline gives CDR1 SGHAT, CDR2 FQNNGV.

In this sample, this clone turned up once. The chain has TRBV11-2 and TRBJ1-1; TRBD1 might be the D (6 bases). Trimming took off 5 bases at V and 5 bases at J, with 15 bases between the two ends. The CDR3 is 14 residues long. Germline CDR1 is SGHAT and CDR2 is FQNNGV. CDR3 sequence reads: CASSPLQGRTEAFF. DNA of the CDR3: TGTGCCAGCAGCCCTTTACAGGGACGGACTGAAGCTTTCTTT. Full variable domain (rest looked up from reference TRBV11-2 and TRBJ1-1): EAGVAQSPRYKIIEKRQSVAFWCNPISGHATLYWYQQILGQGPKLLIQFQNNGVVDDSQLPKDRFSAERLKGVDSTLKIQPAKLEDSAVYLCASSPLQGRTEAFFGQGTRLTVV.